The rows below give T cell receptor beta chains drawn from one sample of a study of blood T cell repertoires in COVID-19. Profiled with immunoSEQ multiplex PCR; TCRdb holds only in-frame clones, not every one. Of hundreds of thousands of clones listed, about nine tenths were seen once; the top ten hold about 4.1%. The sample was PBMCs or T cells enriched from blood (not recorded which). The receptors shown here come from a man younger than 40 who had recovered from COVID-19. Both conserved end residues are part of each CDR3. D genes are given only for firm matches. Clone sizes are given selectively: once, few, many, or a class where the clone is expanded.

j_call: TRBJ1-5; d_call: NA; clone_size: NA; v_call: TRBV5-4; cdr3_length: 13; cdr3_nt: TGTGCCAGCAGCCGGGATAGCAATCAGCCCCAGCATTTT; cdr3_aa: CASSRDSNQPQHF
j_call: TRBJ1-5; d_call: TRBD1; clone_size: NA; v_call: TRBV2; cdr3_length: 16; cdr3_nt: TGTGCCAGCTCAGGGGGGTTCCAGGGGGCAGTTCAGCCCCAGCATTTT; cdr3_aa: CASSGGFQGAVQPQHF
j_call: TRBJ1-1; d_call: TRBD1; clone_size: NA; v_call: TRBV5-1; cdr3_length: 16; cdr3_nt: TGCGCCAGCAGCCTACGAGGACAGGACTATAACACTGAAGCTTTCTTT; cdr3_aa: CASSLRGQDYNTEAFF
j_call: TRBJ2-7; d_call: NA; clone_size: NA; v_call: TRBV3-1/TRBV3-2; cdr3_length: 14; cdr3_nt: TGTGCCAGCAGCCTTACCCCTGGCCCCTACGAGCAGTACTTC; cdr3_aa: CASSLTPGPYEQYF
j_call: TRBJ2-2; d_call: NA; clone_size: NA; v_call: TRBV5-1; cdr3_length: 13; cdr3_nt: TGCGCCAGCAGCTCATGGAGCGCCGGGGAGCTGTTTTTT; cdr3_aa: CASSSWSAGELFF
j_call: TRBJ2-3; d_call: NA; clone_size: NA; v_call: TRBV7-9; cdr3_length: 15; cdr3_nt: TGTGCCAGCAGCGGAGGGGAATCCCCCACAGATACGCAGTATTTT; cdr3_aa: CASSGGESPTDTQYF
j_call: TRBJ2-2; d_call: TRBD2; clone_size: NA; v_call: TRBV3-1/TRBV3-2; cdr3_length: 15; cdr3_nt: TGTGCCAGCAGCCAAGTCGGGGGGGCCTTCGGGGAGCTGTTTTTT; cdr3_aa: CASSQVGGAFGELFF
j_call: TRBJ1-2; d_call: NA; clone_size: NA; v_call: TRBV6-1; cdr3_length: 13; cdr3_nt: TGTGCCAGCAGTGACAGACAGCCCTATGGCTACACCTTC; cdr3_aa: CASSDRQPYGYTF
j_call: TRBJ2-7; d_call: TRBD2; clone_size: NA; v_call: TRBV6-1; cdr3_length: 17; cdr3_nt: TGTGCCAGCAGTGACAAACATGCGGGACTACCGAAGCGGGGGCAGTACTTC; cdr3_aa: CASSDKHAGLPKRGQYF
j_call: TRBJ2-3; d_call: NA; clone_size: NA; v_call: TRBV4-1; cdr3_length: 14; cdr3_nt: TGCGCCAGCAGCCAACGGCAGGGCACAGATACGCAGTATTTT; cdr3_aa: CASSQRQGTDTQYF
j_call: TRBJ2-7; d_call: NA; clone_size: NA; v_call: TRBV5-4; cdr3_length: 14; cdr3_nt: TGTGCCAGCAGCTTTCGGGGAACTTCAGACGAGCAGTACTTC; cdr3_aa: CASSFRGTSDEQYF
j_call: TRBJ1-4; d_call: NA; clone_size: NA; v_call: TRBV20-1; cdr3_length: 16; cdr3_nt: TGCAGTGCTAGTGGGTTTTCGGGGGGCGATCGGGAAAAACTGTTTTTT; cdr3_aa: CSASGFSGGDREKLFF
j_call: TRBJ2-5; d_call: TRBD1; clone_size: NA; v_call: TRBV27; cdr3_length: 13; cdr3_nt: TGTGCCAGCAGTGGACAGGGTGGCTGGACCCAGTACTTC; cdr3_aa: CASSGQGGWTQYF
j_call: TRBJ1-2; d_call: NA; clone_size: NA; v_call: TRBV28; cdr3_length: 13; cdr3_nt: TGTGCCAGCAGCCCGGGGGGTCGCTATGGCTACACCTTC; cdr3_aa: CASSPGGRYGYTF
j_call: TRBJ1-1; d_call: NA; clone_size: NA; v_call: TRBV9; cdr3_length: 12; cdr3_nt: TGTGCCAGCAGCGTAGATGGCCTTGAAGCTTTCTTT; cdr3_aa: CASSVDGLEAFF
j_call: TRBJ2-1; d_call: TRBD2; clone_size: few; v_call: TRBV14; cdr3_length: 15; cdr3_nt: TGTGCCAGCAGCCAAGATCGAGGGAGGGCCAATGAGCAGTTCTTC; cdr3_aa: CASSQDRGRANEQFF
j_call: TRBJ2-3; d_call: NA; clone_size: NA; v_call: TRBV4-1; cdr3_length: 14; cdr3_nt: TGCGCCAGCAGCCAAACAGATTTCTCAGATACGCAGTATTTT; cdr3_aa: CASSQTDFSDTQYF
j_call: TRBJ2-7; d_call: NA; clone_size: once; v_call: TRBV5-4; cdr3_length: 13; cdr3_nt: TGTGCCAGCAGCTCAGGGTTCGACGACGAGCAGTACTTC; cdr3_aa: CASSSGFDDEQYF
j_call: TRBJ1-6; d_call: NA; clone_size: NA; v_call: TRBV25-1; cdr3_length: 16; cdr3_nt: TGTGCCAGCAGTGAAGTGGGGGCGAAACATAATTCACCCCTCCACTTT; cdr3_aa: CASSEVGAKHNSPLHF
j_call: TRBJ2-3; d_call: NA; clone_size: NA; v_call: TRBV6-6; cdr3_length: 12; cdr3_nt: TGTGCCAGCAGACCCTCGGGGGATACGCAGTATTTT; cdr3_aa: CASRPSGDTQYF
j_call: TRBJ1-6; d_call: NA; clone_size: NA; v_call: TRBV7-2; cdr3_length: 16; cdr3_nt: TGTGCCAGCAGCTTTCGGACCGGGACTGGGAATTCACCCCTCCACTTT; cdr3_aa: CASSFRTGTGNSPLHF
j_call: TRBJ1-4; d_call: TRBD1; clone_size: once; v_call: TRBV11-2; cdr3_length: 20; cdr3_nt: TGTGCCAGCAGCTTAGATGGCCTTCGAACCACACAGGGGGGATTTGAAAAACTGTTTTTT; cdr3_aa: CASSLDGLRTTQGGFEKLFF
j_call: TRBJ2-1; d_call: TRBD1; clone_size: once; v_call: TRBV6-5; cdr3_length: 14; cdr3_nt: TGTGCCAGCAGTTACTTAGGGGGCAAACATGAGCAGTTCTTC; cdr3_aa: CASSYLGGKHEQFF
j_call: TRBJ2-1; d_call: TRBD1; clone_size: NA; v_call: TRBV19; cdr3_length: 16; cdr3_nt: TGTGCCAGTAGTGGTCCGGGACAGGGGGGTTATAATGAGCAGTTCTTC; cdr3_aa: CASSGPGQGGYNEQFF
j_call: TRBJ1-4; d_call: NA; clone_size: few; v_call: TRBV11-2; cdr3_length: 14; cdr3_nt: TGTGCCAGCAGCGCGGACAGAGGAAATGAAAAACTGTTTTTT; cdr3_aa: CASSADRGNEKLFF
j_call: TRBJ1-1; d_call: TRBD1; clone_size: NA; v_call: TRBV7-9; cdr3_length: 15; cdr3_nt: TGTGCCAGCAGCTTAGCACAGGGGCAGAACACTGAAGCTTTCTTT; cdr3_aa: CASSLAQGQNTEAFF
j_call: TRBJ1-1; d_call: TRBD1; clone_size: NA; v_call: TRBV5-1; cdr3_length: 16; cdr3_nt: TGCGCCAGCACCCCTGGGGCAGGGGGCGGGAACACTGAAGCTTTCTTT; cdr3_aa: CASTPGAGGGNTEAFF
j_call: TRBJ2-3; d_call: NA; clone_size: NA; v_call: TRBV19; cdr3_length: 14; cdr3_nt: TGTGCCAGTAGGAGCCTTAGTCCGGAGGGTACGCAGTATTTT; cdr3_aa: CASRSLSPEGTQYF
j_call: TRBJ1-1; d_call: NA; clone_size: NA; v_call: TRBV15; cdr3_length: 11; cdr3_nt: TGTGCCACCAGCACAGGGTCTGAAGCTTTCTTT; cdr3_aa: CATSTGSEAFF
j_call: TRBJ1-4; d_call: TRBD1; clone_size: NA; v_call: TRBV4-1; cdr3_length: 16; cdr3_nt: TGCGCCAGCAGTCTCTCCCCCGGGACAGTTAATGAAAAACTGTTTTTT; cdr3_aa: CASSLSPGTVNEKLFF
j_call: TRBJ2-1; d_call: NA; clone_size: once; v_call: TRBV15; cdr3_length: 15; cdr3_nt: TGTGCCACCAGCGTTACCGGGACTCCATCGGATGAGCAGTTCTTC; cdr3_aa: CATSVTGTPSDEQFF
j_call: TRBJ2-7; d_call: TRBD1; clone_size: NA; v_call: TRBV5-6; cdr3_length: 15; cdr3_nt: TGTGCCAGCAGCTACCGGACAGGGGGCTGGGGGGAGCAGTACTTC; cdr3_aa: CASSYRTGGWGEQYF
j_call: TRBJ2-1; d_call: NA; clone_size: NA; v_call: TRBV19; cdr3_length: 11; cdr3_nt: TGTGCCAGTAGTATGCGCAATGAGCAGTTCTTC; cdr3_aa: CASSMRNEQFF
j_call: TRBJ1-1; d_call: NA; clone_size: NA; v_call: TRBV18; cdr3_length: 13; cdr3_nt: TGTGCCAGCTCACGACAGACGAACACTGAAGCTTTCTTT; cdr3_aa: CASSRQTNTEAFF
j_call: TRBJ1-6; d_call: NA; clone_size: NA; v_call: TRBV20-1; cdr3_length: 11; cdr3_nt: TGCAGTGCTAGTGCGGGATCACCCCTCCACTTT; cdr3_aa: CSASAGSPLHF
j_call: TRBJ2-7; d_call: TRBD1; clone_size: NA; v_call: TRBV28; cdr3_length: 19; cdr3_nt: TGTGCCAGCAGACCAATTGGGGGCAAAACAGGGGGACGGTCCTACGAGCAGTACTTC; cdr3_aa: CASRPIGGKTGGRSYEQYF
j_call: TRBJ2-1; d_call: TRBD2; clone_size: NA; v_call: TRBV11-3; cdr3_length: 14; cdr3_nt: TGTGCCAGCAGCTCACTAGCGGGTGGAAATGAGCAGTTCTTC; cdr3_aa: CASSSLAGGNEQFF
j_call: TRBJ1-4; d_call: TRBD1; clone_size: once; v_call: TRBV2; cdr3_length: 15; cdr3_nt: TGTGCCAGCAGGGACAGGGCCTCAACTAATGAAAAACTGTTTTTT; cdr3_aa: CASRDRASTNEKLFF
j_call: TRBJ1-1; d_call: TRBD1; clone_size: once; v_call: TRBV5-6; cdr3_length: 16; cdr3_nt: TGTGCCAGCAGCTCTATTCCGGGACAGGGGAACACTGAAGCTTTCTTT; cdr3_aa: CASSSIPGQGNTEAFF
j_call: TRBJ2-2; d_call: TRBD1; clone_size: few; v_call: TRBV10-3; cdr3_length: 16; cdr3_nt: TGTGCCATCAGTGAGTCGCAGGGGGCCAAGGGCGGGGAGCTGTTTTTT; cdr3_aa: CAISESQGAKGGELFF
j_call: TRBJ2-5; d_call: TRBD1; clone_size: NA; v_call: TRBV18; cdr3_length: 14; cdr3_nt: TGTGCCAGCTCACCCCGGACAGGCCAAGAGACCCAGTACTTC; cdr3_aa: CASSPRTGQETQYF
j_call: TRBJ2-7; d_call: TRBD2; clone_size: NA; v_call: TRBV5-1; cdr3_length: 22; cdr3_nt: TGCGCCAGCAGCCCCGAGCGGTCCCTCCTCGTTGGGGGGTCGGGAACGGGAGGGGAGCAGTACTTC; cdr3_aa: CASSPERSLLVGGSGTGGEQYF
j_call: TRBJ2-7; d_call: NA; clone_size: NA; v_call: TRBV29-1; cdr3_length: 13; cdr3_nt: TGCAGCGTTGATTCCCAGGGGACCTACGAGCAGTACTTC; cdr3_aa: CSVDSQGTYEQYF
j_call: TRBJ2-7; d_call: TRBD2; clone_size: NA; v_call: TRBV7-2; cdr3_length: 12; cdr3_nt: TGTGCCAGCAGCTGGGGGGGGAGTGAGCAGTACTTC; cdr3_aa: CASSWGGSEQYF